This record covers a single T cell receptor beta chain. V dropped 4 bases and J dropped 0 bases, with 9 bases sitting between them. The CDR3 loop spans 14 amino acids. CDR1 is SQVTM, CDR2 ANQGSEA, per germline. Time point described: recipient sample about 28 days before transplant, after cytoreduction. Using immunoSEQ multiplex PCR, the repertoire was profiled, and TCRdb retains in-frame clones only, with some absent. Among about 36,000 clones, roughly 94% were seen once, and the ten largest hold around 1.5%. This sample is part of a study of T cell clonotyping in hematopoietic cell transplantation. This clonotype was sampled from a man aged 40-55 years with chronic myeloid leukemia. Some clones in this sample may be carry-over from other donors' samples. The starting material was peripheral blood mononuclear cells, obtained before stem cell transplant. V usage is TRBV29-1 and J usage is TRBJ2-2; D ambiguous. The CDR3 DNA reads TGCAGCGTTGTCGTGACGGCGAACACCGGGGAGCTGTTTTTT. Protein product: CSVVVTANTGELFF.